This TCR beta chain was retrieved from a study of T-cell memory formation after mild COVID-19. About the study: Largely donor-specific TCR clusters were found.

Germline CDR1 and CDR2: LGHNA and YSLEER. V gave up 4 bases and J gave up 4 bases, with 13 bases separating them. CDR3 length equals 14 residues. MiXCR, applied by TCRdb to the 5' RACE reads, yields one record per CDR3 protein. The sample lists roughly 550,000 distinct CDR3 sequences; around 21% were seen once. This clonotype was counted many times. The antigen is not known. Whole-study findings and limits: Researchers report contracting CD4+ clones mostly in CM and EM, with CD8+ clones in EMRA. Clones that got smaller from day 15 to 85 had even CD4/CD8, while clones growing later tipped toward CD4+. Memory from before infection featured some responding clones, which suggests cross-reactive memory joined.

The genes are TRBV4-3 and TRBJ1-1; D gene uncertain. The sequenced sample was PBMCs or a T cell subset sorted from them (not recorded which). This clonotype was obtained from an adult woman who had mild COVID-19 (a few samples of this study predate the infection). Cell type and time point are not known. The CDR3 region is CASSLLDTGTEAFF. The CDR3 DNA follows: TGCGCCAGCAGCCTCCTAGACACTGGCACTGAAGCTTTCTTT.